The 23 T cell receptor beta chains below all came from one sample that was sequenced in a study of T cell therapy after organ transplantation. Sample time point: 4-8 weeks after completion of therapy. These receptors have no identified antigens. Profiled with immunoSEQ multiplex PCR; TCRdb holds only in-frame clones, not every one. The sample has nearly 20,000 clones, 65% to 85% seen once. Sequenced here: CD8+ T cells from blood, sampled after autologous CMV-specific T cell therapy. The receptors shown here come from a human patient who had received a solid organ transplant and had CMV disease. Some T cells may be graft donor cells.

V and J are TRBV7-2 and TRBJ2-1; no clear D. V was clipped by 5 bases and J by 2 bases, with 13 bases between them. CDR3 size: 15 residues. Germline V gene sequence: CDR1 SGHTA, CDR2 FQGNSA. The DNA for the CDR3 is TGTGCCAGCAGCCCCCCGCGACGAACCTACAATGAGCAGTTCTTC. Amino acid sequence: CASSPPRRTYNEQFF.

In DNA form, the CDR3 reads TGTGCCAGCAGTTGGAGAGGAGACTACGAGCAGTACTTC. It encodes CASSWRGDYEQYF. The rearrangement uses TRBV27 and TRBJ2-7; no reliable D call. The CDR3 has 13 residues. The germline V gene has CDR1 MNHEY and CDR2 SMNVEV (reference sequence). V dropped 4 bases and J dropped 3 bases, with 10 bases sitting between them.

In DNA, the CDR3 is TGTGCCAGCAGCCGCGGAGGGGTTAGTAACATTCAGTACTTC. Its protein is CASSRGGVSNIQYF. The gene calls are TRBV11-2 and TRBJ2-4, with TRBD2 as a possible D gene (6 bases). The V end was cut by 5 bases, the J end by 7 bases, with 15 bases between. The CDR3 loop spans 14 amino acids. The V gene's germline CDR1 is SGHAT and CDR2 FQNNGV.

This clone has a handful of counts. The chain joins TRBV6-4 to TRBJ2-2, with D perhaps matching TRBD2 (6 bases). The germline V gene encodes CDR1 MRHNA and CDR2 SNTAGT. V was pared by 3 bases and J by 0 bases, with 11 bases between. The CDR3 sequence is 16 residues long. The CDR3 DNA reads as TGTGCCAGCAGTGAATCGGGAGACGCGAACACCGGGGAGCTGTTTTTT. Residues: CASSESGDANTGELFF.

This chain joins TRBV27 and TRBJ1-1; D gene unclear. The CDR3 sequence is 14 residues long. Germline values: CDR1 MNHEY, CDR2 SMNVEV (reference sequence). Trimming pared 0 bases from V and 11 bases from J, leaving 16 bases between. The CDR3 spells CASSLSGGTASAFF. DNA of the CDR3: TGTGCCAGCAGTTTATCCGGAGGTACCGCGTCGGCTTTCTTT.

The V and J genes are TRBV5-1 and TRBJ1-2; D might be TRBD1 (5 bases). The germline V gene encodes CDR1 SGHRS and CDR2 YFSETQ. The CDR3 contains 15 residues. Trimming cost V 0 bases and J 6 bases, with 15 bases left between them. The CDR3 sequence: CASSLGQGFRNGYTF. CDR3 in DNA: TGCGCCAGCAGCTTGGGTCAGGGATTCCGGAATGGCTACACCTTC. Variable domain in full (rest from reference TRBV5-1 and TRBJ1-2): KAGVTQTPRYLIKTRGQQVTLSCSPISGHRSVSWYQQTPGQGLQFLFEYFSETQRNKGNFPGRFSGRQFSNSRSEMNVSTLELGDSALYLCASSLGQGFRNGYTFGSGTRLTVV.

This chain connects TRBV4-1 to TRBJ2-3; D call uncertain. This CDR3 spans 13 amino acids. Germline V lookup: CDR1 MGHRA, CDR2 YSYEKL. V lost 4 bases, J lost 3 bases, and 8 bases lay in between. The CDR3 DNA follows: TGCGCCAGCAGCCCCGGGTGGACAGATACGCAGTATTTT. This encodes CASSPGWTDTQYF.

V is TRBV11-3 and J is TRBJ2-7; perhaps TRBD2 as D (5 bases). The CDR3 consists of 14 residues. Germline CDR1 SGHNT, CDR2 YENEEA. V lost 5 bases, J lost 0 bases, and 11 bases lay in between. As DNA, the CDR3 is TGTGCCAGCAGCCTGGACTGGAGCTCCTACGAGCAGTACTTC. Its translation is CASSLDWSSYEQYF.

The chain recombines TRBV10-3 with TRBJ2-1, with 15 bases matching TRBD2. The CDR3 spans 16 residues. Germline-derived CDR1 and CDR2 are ENHRY and SYGVKD. V lost 2 bases and J lost 9; bases outside the gene matches: 5. CDR3 in DNA: TGTGCCATCAGTGAGGGACTAGCGGGAGGGCCGGGTGAGCAGTTCTTC. Amino acid sequence: CAISEGLAGGPGEQFF.

The chain links TRBV29-1 to TRBJ2-2, with D perhaps TRBD1 (6 bases). This CDR3 has 14 residues. The V end was cut by 0 bases, the J end by 4 bases, with 9 bases between. From germline, CDR1 is SQVTM and CDR2 ANQGSEA. CDR3 amino acids: CSVEEGGRTGELFF. DNA for the CDR3: TGCAGCGTTGAAGAAGGGGGACGCACCGGGGAGCTGTTTTTT.

This chain uses TRBV10-3 with TRBJ2-7, with D unclear. The length of the CDR3 is 14 residues. Between the trimmed V and J ends, which lost 5 bases and 7 bases, there was a span of 18 bases. Germline V gives CDR1 ENHRY, CDR2 SYGVKD. CDR3 in amino acids: CAISPQRLSWEQYF. The DNA of the CDR3 is TGTGCCATCAGTCCTCAAAGACTCTCGTGGGAGCAGTACTTC.

V is TRBV7-8 and J is TRBJ2-1; 9 bases match TRBD2. Germline CDR1 reads SGHVS; CDR2 reads FQNEAQ. The CDR3 has 18 amino acids. V gave up 6 bases and J gave up 4 bases; unmatched junction bases: 16. In DNA form, the CDR3 reads TGTGCCAGCAGACAAGACATGATAGGACTAGCGAATTACAATGAGCAGTTCTTC. Translated: CASRQDMIGLANYNEQFF.

The chain couples TRBV6-6 to TRBJ1-5; D gene ambiguous. The CDR3 length is 14 residues. Between the trimmed V and J ends, which lost 6 bases and 2 bases, there was a span of 11 bases. Germline V gene data show CDR1 as MNHNY and CDR2 as SVGAGI (reference sequence). In DNA, the CDR3 is TGTGCCAGCAGCGGAATGTATGGCAATCAGCCCCAGCATTTT. This gives the protein CASSGMYGNQPQHF.

This clone was found a few times. The V call is TRBV6-5, the J call TRBJ2-2; no reliable D call. CDR1 and CDR2 from the germline V gene are MNHEY and SVGAGI. The CDR3 spans 15 residues. Trimming cost V 2 bases and J 1 base, with 8 bases left between them. In DNA form, the CDR3 reads TGTGCCAGCAGTTACGATGGGATGAACACCGGGGAGCTGTTTTTT. Residues: CASSYDGMNTGELFF.

J is TRBJ2-7 and V is TRBV6-5; 10 nucleotides match TRBD1. Per the germline V gene, CDR1 is MNHEY and CDR2 is SVGAGI. The CDR3 runs to 14 residues. V lost 6 bases, J lost 4 bases, and 6 bases stayed unmatched. CDR3 DNA: TGTGCCAGCAGCCGACAGGGGGCAGATTACGAGCAGTACTTC. Translating gives CASSRQGADYEQYF.

Only one count was recorded for this clone. This chain uses TRBV27 with TRBJ1-1, with D tentatively TRBD1 (5 bases). This CDR3 comprises 14 residues. Germline lookup yields CDR1 MNHEY and CDR2 SMNVEV (reference sequence). Trimming pared 2 bases from V and 4 bases from J, leaving 11 bases between. CDR3 loop: CASSLAGRATEAFF. The CDR3 coding sequence is TGTGCCAGCAGTTTAGCAGGGAGGGCCACTGAAGCTTTCTTT.

CDR3 amino acids: CASSYGGGYNEQFF. The CDR3 nucleotides are TGTGCCAGCAGTTACGGGGGCGGATACAATGAGCAGTTCTTC. The V call is TRBV6-5, the J call TRBJ2-1; a weak D match, TRBD1 (6 bases). Germline values: CDR1 MNHEY, CDR2 SVGAGI. The V gene lost 2 bases and the J gene lost 4 bases, with 9 bases spanning the gap. CDR3 length: 14 amino acids.

The genes are TRBV9 and TRBJ2-5; maybe TRBD2 (5 bases). The CDR3 is made up of 16 amino acids. Germline loops: CDR1 SGDLS, CDR2 YYNGEE. The V gene lost 0 bases and the J gene lost 1 base, with 13 bases spanning the gap. CDR3: CASSVDMRRVQETQYF. The DNA of the CDR3 is TGTGCCAGCAGCGTAGATATGCGGCGGGTCCAAGAGACCCAGTACTTC. The full variable domain, completed using reference TRBV9 and TRBJ2-5, is DSGVTQTPKHLITATGQRVTLRCSPRSGDLSVYWYQQSLDQGLQFLIQYYNGEERAKGNILERFSAQQFPDLHSELNLSSLELGDSALYFCASSVDMRRVQETQYFGPGTRLLVL.

J is TRBJ2-7 and V is TRBV4-1; 7 nucleotides match TRBD1. The J segment lost 3 bases and the V segment lost 2 bases, leaving 7 bases of the junction unmatched. CDR1 MGHRA and CDR2 YSYEKL come from the germline V gene. This CDR3 has 15 amino acids. In nucleotides, the CDR3 is TGCGCCAGCAGCCAACCCGGGACAGCGAGCTACGAGCAGTACTTC. Its protein product is CASSQPGTASYEQYF.

CDR3 bases: TGTGCCACCAGCAAAGGGGTTGGAAACACCATATATTTT. Translation: CATSKGVGNTIYF. The chain couples TRBV15 to TRBJ1-3; a weak D match, TRBD1 (5 bases). The CDR3 sequence is 13 residues long. V was cut by 4 bases and J by 3 bases, with 7 bases left in between. The germline CDR1 and CDR2 sequences are LNHNV and YYDKDF (reference sequence).

The J gene is TRBJ2-5, the V gene TRBV5-3, with D hard to call. TRBV5-3 is reported as an ORF; its role is uncertain. V lost 3 bases and J 3 bases, leaving 15 bases between the germline ends. This CDR3 region has 15 residues. The CDR3 sequence is CARSCSPNGEETQYF. CDR3 sequence (DNA): TGTGCCAGAAGCTGCTCCCCCAACGGTGAAGAGACCCAGTACTTC.

This sequence joins TRBV27 and TRBJ2-5, with 7 bases aligning to TRBD1. TRBJ2-7 explains the end of the DNA better; the J call may be wrong. This CDR3 has 13 residues. Germline V gene sequence: CDR1 MNHEY, CDR2 SMNVEV (reference sequence). The CDR3: CASSDRPSYEQYF. The CDR3 region has the DNA TGTGCCAGCTCGGACAGGCCTTCCTACGAGCAGTACTTC.

This chain connects TRBV4-3 to TRBJ2-5; 10 bases are shared with TRBD1. Germline V gene data show CDR1 as LGHNA and CDR2 as YSLEER. The CDR3 totals 15 residues. Unmatched junction bases numbered 6, after V lost 3 bases and J lost 5 bases. The CDR3 DNA reads TGCGCCAGCAGCCAGTGGACAGGGGGTTTGGAGACCCAGTACTTC. Amino acid sequence: CASSQWTGGLETQYF.